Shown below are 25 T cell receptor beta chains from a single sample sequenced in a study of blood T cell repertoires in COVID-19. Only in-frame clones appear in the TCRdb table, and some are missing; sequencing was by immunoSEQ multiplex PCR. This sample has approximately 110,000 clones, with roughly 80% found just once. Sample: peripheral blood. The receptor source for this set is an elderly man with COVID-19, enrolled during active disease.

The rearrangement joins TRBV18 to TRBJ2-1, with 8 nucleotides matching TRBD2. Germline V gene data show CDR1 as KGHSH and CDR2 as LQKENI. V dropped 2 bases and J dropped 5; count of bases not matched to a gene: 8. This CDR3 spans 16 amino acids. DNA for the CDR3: TGTGCCAGCTCACCAATGGGAGTAGCGGGAAACAATGAGCAGTTCTTC. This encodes CASSPMGVAGNNEQFF.

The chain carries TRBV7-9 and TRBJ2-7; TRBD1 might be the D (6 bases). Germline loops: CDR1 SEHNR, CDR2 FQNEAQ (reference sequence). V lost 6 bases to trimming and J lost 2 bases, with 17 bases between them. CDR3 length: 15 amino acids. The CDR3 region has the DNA TGTGCCAGCAGGAAACAGGGAGTGGGGACCTACGAGCAGTACTTC. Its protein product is CASRKQGVGTYEQYF.

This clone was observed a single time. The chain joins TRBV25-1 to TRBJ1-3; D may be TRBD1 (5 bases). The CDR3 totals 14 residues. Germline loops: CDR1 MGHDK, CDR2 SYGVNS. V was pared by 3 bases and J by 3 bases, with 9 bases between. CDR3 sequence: CASSEGQGGNTIYF. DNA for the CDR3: TGTGCCAGCAGTGAGGGCCAGGGTGGAAACACCATATATTTT.

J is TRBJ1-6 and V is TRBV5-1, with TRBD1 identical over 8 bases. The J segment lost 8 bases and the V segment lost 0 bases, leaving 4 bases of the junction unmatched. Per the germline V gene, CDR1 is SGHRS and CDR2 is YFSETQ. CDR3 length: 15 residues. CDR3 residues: CASSLAGQGYSPLHF. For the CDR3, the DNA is TGCGCCAGCAGCTTGGCCGGACAGGGTTATTCACCCCTCCACTTT.

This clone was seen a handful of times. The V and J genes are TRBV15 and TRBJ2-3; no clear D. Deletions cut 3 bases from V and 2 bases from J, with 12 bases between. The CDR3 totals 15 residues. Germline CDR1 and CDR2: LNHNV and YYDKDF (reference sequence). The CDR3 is CATSSVPAATDTQYF. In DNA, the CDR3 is TGTGCCACCAGCAGCGTCCCGGCGGCCACAGATACGCAGTATTTT.

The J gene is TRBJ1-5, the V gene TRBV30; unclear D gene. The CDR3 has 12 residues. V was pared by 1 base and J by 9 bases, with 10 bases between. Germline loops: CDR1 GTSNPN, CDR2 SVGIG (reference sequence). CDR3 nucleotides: TGTGCCTGGAGTGCCCATCCGGGGCCCCAGCATTTT. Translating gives CAWSAHPGPQHF.

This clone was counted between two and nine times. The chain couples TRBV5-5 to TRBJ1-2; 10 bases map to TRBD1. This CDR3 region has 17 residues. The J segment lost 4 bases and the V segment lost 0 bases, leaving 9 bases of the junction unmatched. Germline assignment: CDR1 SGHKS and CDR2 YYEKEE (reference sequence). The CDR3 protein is CASSLAPDRGYVYGYTF. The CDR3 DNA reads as TGTGCCAGCAGCTTGGCCCCGGACAGGGGGTATGTCTATGGCTACACCTTC.

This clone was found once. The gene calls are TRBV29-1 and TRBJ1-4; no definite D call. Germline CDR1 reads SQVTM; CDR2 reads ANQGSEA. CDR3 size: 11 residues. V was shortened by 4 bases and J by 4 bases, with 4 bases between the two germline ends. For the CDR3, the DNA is TGCAGCGTTGGTCGTAATGAAAAACTGTTTTTT. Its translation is CSVGRNEKLFF.

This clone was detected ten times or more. CDR3 protein: CSVEGYVGTSGGWGNEQFF. CDR3 coding DNA: TGCAGCGTTGAAGGATACGTTGGTACTAGCGGGGGCTGGGGTAATGAGCAGTTCTTC. This sequence joins TRBV29-1 and TRBJ2-1, with 11 nucleotides matching TRBD2. This CDR3 contains 19 residues. Germline V gene data show CDR1 as SQVTM and CDR2 as ANQGSEA. V lost 1 base and J lost 7; bases outside the gene matches: 18.

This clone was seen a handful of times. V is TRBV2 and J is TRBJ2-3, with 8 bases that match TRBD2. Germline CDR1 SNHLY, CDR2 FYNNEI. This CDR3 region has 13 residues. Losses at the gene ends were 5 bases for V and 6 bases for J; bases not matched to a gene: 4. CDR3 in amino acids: CASSSSGMDTQYF. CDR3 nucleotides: TGTGCCAGCAGTAGTAGCGGGATGGATACGCAGTATTTT.

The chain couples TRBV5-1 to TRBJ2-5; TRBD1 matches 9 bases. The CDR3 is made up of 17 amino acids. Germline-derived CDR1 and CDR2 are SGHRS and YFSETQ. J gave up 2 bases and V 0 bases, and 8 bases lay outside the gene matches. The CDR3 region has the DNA TGCGCCAGCAGCTTGGGGCGTTGGACAGGGGTGCAAGAGACCCAGTACTTC. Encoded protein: CASSLGRWTGVQETQYF.

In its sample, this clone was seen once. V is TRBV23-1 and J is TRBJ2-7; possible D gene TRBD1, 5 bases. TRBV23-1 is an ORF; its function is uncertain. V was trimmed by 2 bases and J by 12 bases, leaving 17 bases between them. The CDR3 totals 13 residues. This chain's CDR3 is CASSQPFRVRVYF. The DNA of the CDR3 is TGCGCCAGCAGTCAACCCTTCCGCGTCAGGGTGTACTTC.

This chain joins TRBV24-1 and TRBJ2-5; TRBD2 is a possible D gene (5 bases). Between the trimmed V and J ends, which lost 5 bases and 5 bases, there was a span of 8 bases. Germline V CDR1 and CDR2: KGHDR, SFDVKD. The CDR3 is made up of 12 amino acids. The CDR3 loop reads CATSVGGETQYF. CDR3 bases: TGTGCCACCAGTGTAGGCGGGGAGACCCAGTACTTC.

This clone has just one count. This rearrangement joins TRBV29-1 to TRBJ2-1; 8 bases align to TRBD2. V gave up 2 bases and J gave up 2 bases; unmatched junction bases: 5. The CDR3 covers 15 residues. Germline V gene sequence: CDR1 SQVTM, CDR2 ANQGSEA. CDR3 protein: CSVEPGGGAYNEQFF. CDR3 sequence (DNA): TGCAGCGTTGAACCGGGGGGGGGAGCCTACAATGAGCAGTTCTTC.

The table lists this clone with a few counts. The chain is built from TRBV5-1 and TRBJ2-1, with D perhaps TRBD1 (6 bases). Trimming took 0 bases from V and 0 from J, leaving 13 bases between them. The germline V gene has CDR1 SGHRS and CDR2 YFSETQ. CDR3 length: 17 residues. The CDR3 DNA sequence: TGCGCCAGCAGCTTGGCTCAGACAGGCTACTCCTACAATGAGCAGTTCTTC. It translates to CASSLAQTGYSYNEQFF.

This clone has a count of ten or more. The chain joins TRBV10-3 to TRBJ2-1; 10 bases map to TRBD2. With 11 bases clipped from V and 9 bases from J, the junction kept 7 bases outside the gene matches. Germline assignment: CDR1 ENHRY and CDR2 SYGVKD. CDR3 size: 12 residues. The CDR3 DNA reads TGTGCCTCTAGCGGGAGTAAAATTGAGCAGTTCTTC. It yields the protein CASSGSKIEQFF.

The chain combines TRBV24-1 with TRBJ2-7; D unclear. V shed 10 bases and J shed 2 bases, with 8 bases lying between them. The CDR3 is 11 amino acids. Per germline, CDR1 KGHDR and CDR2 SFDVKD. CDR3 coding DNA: TGTGCCACTGGTACGGCCTACGAGCAGTACTTC. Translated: CATGTAYEQYF.

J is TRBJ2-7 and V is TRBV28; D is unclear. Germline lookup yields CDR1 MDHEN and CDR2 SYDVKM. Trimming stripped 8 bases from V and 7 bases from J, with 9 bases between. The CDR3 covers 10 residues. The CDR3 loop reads CASSSLEQYF. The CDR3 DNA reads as TGTGCCAGCTCCTCTTTGGAGCAGTACTTC.

This CDR3 reads CASSSLAAPGHEQFF. CDR3 DNA sequence: TGCGCCAGCAGCTCCTTAGCGGCCCCCGGGCATGAGCAGTTCTTC. The chain links TRBV5-1 to TRBJ2-1, with TRBD2 as a possible D gene (6 bases). From germline, CDR1 is SGHRS and CDR2 YFSETQ. There are 15 residues in the CDR3. V lost 3 bases and J lost 8, with 18 bases in between.

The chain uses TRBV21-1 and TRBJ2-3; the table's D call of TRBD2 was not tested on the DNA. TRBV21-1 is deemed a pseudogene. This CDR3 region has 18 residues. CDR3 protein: CASSKESRCGFCTDTQYF. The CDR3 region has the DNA TGTGCCAGCAGCAAAGAGTCTAGGTGCGGGTTCTGCACAGATACGCAGTATTTT.

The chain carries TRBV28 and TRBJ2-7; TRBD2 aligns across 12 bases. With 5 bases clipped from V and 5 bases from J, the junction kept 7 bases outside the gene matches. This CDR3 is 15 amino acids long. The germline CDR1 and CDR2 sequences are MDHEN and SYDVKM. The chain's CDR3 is CASSPTSGSSHEQYF. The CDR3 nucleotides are TGTGCCAGCAGTCCGACTAGCGGGAGTTCCCACGAGCAGTACTTC.

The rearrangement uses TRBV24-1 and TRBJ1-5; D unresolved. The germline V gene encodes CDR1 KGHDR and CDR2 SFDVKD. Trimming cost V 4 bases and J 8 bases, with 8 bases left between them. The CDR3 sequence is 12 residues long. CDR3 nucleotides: TGTGCCACCAGTGACGGTTTAGAGCCCCAGCATTTT. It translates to CATSDGLEPQHF.

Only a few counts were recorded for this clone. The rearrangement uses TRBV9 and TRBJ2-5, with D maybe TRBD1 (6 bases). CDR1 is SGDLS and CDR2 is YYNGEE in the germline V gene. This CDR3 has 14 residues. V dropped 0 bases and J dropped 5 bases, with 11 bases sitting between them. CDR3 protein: CASSVVGAWETQYF. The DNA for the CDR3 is TGTGCCAGCAGCGTAGTGGGGGCCTGGGAGACCCAGTACTTC.

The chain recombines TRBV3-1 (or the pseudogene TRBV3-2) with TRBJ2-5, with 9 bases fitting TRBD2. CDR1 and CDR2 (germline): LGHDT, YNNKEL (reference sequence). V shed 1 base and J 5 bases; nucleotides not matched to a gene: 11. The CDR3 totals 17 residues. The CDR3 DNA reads TGTGCCAGCAGCCAAGGTTGGGTAGCGGGAGCAGGGGAGACCCAGTACTTC. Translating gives CASSQGWVAGAGETQYF.

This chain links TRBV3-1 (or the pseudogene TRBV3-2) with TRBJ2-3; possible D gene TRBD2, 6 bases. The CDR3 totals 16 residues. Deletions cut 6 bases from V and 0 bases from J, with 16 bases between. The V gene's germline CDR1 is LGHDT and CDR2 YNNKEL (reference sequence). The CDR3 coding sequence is TGTGCCAGCAGTATTCATGCGGGGATAAGCACAGATACGCAGTATTTT. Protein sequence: CASSIHAGISTDTQYF.